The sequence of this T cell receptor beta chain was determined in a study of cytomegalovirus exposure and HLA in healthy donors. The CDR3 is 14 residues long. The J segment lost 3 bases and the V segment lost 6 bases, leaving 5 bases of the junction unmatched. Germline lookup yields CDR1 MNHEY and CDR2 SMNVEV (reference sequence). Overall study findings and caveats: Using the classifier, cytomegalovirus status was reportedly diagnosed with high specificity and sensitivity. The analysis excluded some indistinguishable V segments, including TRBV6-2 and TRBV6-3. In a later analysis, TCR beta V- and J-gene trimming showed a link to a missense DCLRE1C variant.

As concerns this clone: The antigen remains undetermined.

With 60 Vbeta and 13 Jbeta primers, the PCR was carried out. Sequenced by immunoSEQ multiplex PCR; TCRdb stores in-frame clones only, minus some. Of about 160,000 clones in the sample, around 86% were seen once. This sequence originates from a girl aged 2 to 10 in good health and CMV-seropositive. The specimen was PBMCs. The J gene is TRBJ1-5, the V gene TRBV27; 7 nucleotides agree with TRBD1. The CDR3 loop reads CASRIQGSNQPQHF. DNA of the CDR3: TGTGCCAGCAGAATACAGGGGTCCAATCAGCCCCAGCATTTT.